This TCR beta chain was captured by sequencing in a study of T cell responses to AZD1222 COVID-19 vaccine. Broader study findings: Unmutated variant regions are reportedly targeted by nearly half of spike-specific TCRs. Repertoire collection took place solely once the T cell response had peaked. Donors were largely white British and mainly female; clonal diversity was possibly underestimated.

Here immunoSEQ multiplex PCR was the method, and the copy in TCRdb shows in-frame clones only, minus some. The profile shows under 70,000 clones, 80% to 85% of them singletons. The germline V gene has CDR1 SGHAT and CDR2 FQDESV (reference sequence). This CDR3 contains 14 residues. Comment on this clone: Its target is unknown. Sequence at one end of the junction differs from germline and may be a read error.

The sequence derives from an adult in good health. This specimen consisted of peripheral blood, obtained on day 0 of AZD1222 vaccination. This chain joins TRBV11-1 and TRBJ2-7; tentatively, D is TRBD2 (6 bases). The CDR3 sequence is CASCLAYAAGEQYF. The CDR3 DNA follows: TGTGCCAGCTGCTTAGCTTACGCGGCGGGGGAGCAGTACTTC.